This T cell receptor (beta chain) was recovered during a study of T cells in Graves' hyperthyroidism and ophthalmopathy. Germline loops: CDR1 SGHTA, CDR2 FQGNSA. This CDR3 spans 13 amino acids. Trimming shortened V by 5 bases and J by 4 bases, and 11 bases separated the two germline ends. The table lists this clonotype with many counts. The authors took PBMCs from 8.5 to 10 ml fresh peripheral blood. It was RNA transcripts that yielded the amplified TCR beta CDR3 regions. HTBI primers were used for first-round RT-PCR of the TCR CDR3. TCRdb re-derived calls from the multiplex PCR reads in MiXCR, one entry per CDR3 protein. The sample includes over 500,000 distinct CDR3 sequences, 15% to 20% of them seen just once.

The chain combines TRBV7-2 with TRBJ2-5; either TRBD1 or TRBD2 may fit D (5 bases each). The sequence was obtained from a woman between 18 and 29 years old with Graves' ophthalmopathy. The source material was blood. The CDR3 sequence: CASSGPGRETQYF. CDR3 DNA sequence: TGTGCCAGCAGCGGTCCAGGGAGAGAGACCCAGTACTTC.